This is a list of T cell receptor beta chains from one sample in a study of shared clonotypes between healthy human individuals. The assay was immunoSEQ multiplex PCR, and TCRdb's table has in-frame clones only and misses some. The table lists millions of clones, around 90% of them singletons. Sequencing was carried out using naive CD4+ T cells sorted from blood. All receptors come from a man aged 18 to 30 in good health. The CDR3 runs from the conserved cysteine through the conserved F or W. The order of the fields is V gene, J gene, D gene, clone size, CDR3 protein, CDR3 DNA. D genes are given only for firm matches. Not all rows give a size; the values are once, few, many and, for expanded clones, a class.

>TRBV6-1|TRBJ2-7|.|.
CASLSEPYEQYF
TGTGCCAGCCTTTCAGAACCCTACGAGCAGTACTTC
>TRBV6-5|TRBJ2-3|.|.
CASRGLSTDTQYF
TGTGCCAGCAGAGGGTTAAGCACAGATACGCAGTATTTT
>TRBV6-5|TRBJ1-1|.|.
CASRLVSPNTEAFF
TGTGCCAGCAGGCTTGTCAGCCCGAACACTGAAGCTTTCTTT
>TRBV29-1|TRBJ1-1|.|few
CSVEKSSGAEAFF
TGCAGCGTTGAAAAGTCGTCCGGGGCTGAAGCTTTCTTT
>TRBV7-2|TRBJ1-6|TRBD1|.
CASSLVSGTGYNSPLHF
TGTGCCAGCAGCTTAGTTAGTGGGACAGGATATAATTCACCCCTCCACTTT
>TRBV5-1|TRBJ1-5|.|once
CASSPGQIDQPQHF
TGCGCCAGCAGCCCGGGACAAATTGATCAGCCCCAGCATTTT
>TRBV4-2|TRBJ1-1|.|.
CASSQEWGTEAFF
TGTGCCAGCAGCCAAGAGTGGGGGACTGAAGCTTTCTTT
>TRBV19|TRBJ1-5|.|.
CASSITNSNQPQHF
TGTGCCAGTAGTATCACTAATAGCAATCAGCCCCAGCATTTT
>TRBV2|TRBJ1-2|.|.
CASLSRPTVSGYTF
TGTGCCAGCTTGTCTCGGCCAACGGTATCGGGCTACACCTTC
>TRBV19|TRBJ2-7|.|.
CASMGRGAYEQYF
TGTGCCAGTATGGGCAGGGGGGCCTACGAGCAGTACTTC
>TRBV6-1|TRBJ2-6|.|.
CASDTSGANVLTF
TGTGCCAGTGACACTTCTGGGGCCAACGTCCTGACTTTC
>TRBV30|TRBJ2-2|TRBD1|.
CAWIPPGQGGGIANTGELFF
TGTGCCTGGATCCCGCCGGGACAGGGAGGTGGGATTGCGAACACCGGGGAGCTGTTTTTT
>TRBV4-1|TRBJ1-2|TRBD1|.
CASSPGRDRTNYGYTF
TGCGCCAGCAGCCCAGGGCGGGACAGAACTAACTATGGCTACACCTTC
>TRBV5-4|TRBJ2-2|.|.
CASSFPAGELFF
TGTGCCAGCAGCTTCCCAGCCGGGGAGCTGTTTTTT
>TRBV5-1|TRBJ2-7|TRBD2|once
CASSSVGGIDEQYF
TGCGCCAGCAGCTCTGTGGGAGGGATTGACGAGCAGTACTTC
>TRBV10-3|TRBJ1-1|TRBD1|.
CAIMGQPDTEAFF
TGTGCCATAATGGGACAGCCCGACACTGAAGCTTTCTTT
>TRBV6-6|TRBJ1-4|.|.
CASSYSGEGKLFF
TGTGCCAGCAGTTACTCGGGCGAGGGAAAACTGTTTTTT
>TRBV4-1|TRBJ2-1|TRBD2|.
CASSPDPGLATNEQFF
TGCGCCAGCAGCCCCGACCCGGGACTAGCGACCAATGAGCAGTTCTTC
>TRBV5-6|TRBJ2-5|.|.
CASSFHPQETQYF
TGTGCCAGCAGCTTCCACCCCCAGGAGACCCAGTACTTC
>TRBV9|TRBJ2-3|.|.
CASSDRQGGVTDTQYF
TGTGCCAGCAGCGACCGACAGGGAGGGGTCACAGATACGCAGTATTTT
>TRBV15|TRBJ2-7|.|.
CATSRDLVYEQYF
TGTGCCACCAGCAGAGATCTGGTCTACGAGCAGTACTTC
>TRBV2|TRBJ2-5|.|.
CASSEFTSWGETQYF
TGTGCCAGCAGTGAGTTTACTAGCTGGGGAGAGACCCAGTACTTC
>TRBV4-3|TRBJ2-5|.|.
CASSHQSLGMETQYF
TGCGCCAGCAGCCACCAAAGCCTAGGAATGGAGACCCAGTACTTC
>TRBV10-1|TRBJ1-4|.|.
CASSEMSSANEKLFF
TGCGCCAGCAGTGAGATGTCGTCAGCTAATGAAAAACTGTTTTTT
>TRBV5-1|TRBJ2-7|TRBD2|.
CASSLGVAGGSYEQYF
TGCGCCAGCAGCTTGGGGGTAGCGGGAGGTTCCTACGAGCAGTACTTC
>TRBV6-5|TRBJ2-7|.|.
CASSYSRSSYEQYF
TGTGCCAGCAGTTACTCAAGAAGCTCCTACGAGCAGTACTTC